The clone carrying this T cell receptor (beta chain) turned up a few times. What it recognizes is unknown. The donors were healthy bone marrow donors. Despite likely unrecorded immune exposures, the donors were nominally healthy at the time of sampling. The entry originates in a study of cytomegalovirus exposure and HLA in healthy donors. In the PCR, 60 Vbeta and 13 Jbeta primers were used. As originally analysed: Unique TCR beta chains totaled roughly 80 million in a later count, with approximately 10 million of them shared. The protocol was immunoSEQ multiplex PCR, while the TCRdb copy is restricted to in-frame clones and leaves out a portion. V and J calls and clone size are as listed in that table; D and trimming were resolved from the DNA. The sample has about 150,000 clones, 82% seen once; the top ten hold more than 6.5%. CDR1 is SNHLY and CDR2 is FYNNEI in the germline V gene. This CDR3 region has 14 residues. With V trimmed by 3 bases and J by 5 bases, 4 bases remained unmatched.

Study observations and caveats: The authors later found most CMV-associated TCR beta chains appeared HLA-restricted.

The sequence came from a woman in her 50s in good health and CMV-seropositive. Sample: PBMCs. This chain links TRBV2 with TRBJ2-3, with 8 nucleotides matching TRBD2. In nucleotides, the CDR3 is TGTGCCAGCAGTGACCGCGGGGGGCAAGATACGCAGTATTTT. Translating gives CASSDRGGQDTQYF.